This section outlines one TCR beta chain sequence together with its context. The data were obtained in a study of long-term antiretroviral therapy in people with HIV. The CDR3 has 13 residues. Germline assignment: CDR1 MDHEN and CDR2 SYDVKM. The V gene lost 3 bases and the J gene lost 1 base, with 6 bases spanning the gap. A v3.0 immunoSEQ assay was performed at survey level. Clones were sequenced by immunoSEQ multiplex PCR, and TCRdb holds only the in-frame ones, with some missing. The profile shows about 22,000 clones, about four fifths of them singletons. J is TRBJ1-1 and V is TRBV28; D gene unclear. Sequenced here: unsorted PBMCs, sampled roughly 6.1 years after starting antiretroviral therapy. The receptor comes from a man aged 30-40 years with HIV. The CDR3 coding sequence is TGTGCCAGCAGTTTGAACCCGAACACTGAAGCTTTCTTT. This gives the protein CASSLNPNTEAFF.